This record looks at one T cell receptor (beta chain) sequence and its context. What it binds is not known. The CDR3 length is 12 residues. Germline V CDR1 and CDR2: MNHEY, SVGAGI. V lost 4 bases and J lost 8, with 9 bases in between. These data originate in a study of cytomegalovirus exposure and HLA in healthy donors. Findings of the study overall: Cytomegalovirus association was assigned to about 150 TCR beta chains. Rare sequences made up most TCRs, while some public TCRs were found in many donors.

The protocol was immunoSEQ multiplex PCR, while the TCRdb copy is restricted to in-frame clones and leaves out a portion. The data show 120,000 to 150,000 clones, more than 85% seen once. The sequenced sample consisted of PBMCs. The clonotype originates from a man younger than 35 in good health and CMV-seronegative. The V gene is TRBV6-5, the J gene TRBJ2-1, with D uncertain. The CDR3 sequence: CASSSLSYEQFF. The CDR3, as DNA: TGTGCCAGCAGTTCCCTGAGCTATGAGCAGTTCTTC.